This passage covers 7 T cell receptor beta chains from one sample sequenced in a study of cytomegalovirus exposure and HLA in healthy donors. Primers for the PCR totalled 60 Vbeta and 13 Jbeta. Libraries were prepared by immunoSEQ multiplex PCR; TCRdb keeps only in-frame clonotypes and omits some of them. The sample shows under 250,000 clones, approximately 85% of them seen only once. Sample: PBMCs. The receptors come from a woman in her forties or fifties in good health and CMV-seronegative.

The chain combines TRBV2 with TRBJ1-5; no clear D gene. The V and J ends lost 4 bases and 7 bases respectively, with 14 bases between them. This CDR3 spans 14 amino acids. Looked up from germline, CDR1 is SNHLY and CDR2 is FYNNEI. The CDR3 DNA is TGTGCCAGCAGTGTTCACGAGGGTAGACAGCCCCAGCATTTT. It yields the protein CASSVHEGRQPQHF.

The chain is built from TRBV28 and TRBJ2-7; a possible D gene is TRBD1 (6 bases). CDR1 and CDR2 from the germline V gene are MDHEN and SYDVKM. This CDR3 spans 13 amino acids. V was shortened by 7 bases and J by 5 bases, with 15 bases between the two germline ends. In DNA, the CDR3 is TGTGCCAGCACCTCTGCAGGGGAACACGAGCAGTACTTC. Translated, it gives CASTSAGEHEQYF.

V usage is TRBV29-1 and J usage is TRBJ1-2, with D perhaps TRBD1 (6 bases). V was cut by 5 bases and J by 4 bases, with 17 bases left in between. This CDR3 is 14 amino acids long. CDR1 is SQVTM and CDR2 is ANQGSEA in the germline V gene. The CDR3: CSVPSYREIYGYTF. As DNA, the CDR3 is TGCAGCGTTCCCTCTTACAGGGAAATCTATGGCTACACCTTC.

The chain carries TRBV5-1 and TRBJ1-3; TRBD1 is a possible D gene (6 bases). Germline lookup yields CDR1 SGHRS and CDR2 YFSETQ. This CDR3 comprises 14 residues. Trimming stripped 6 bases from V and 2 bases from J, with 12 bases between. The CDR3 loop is CASIRTATGNTIYF. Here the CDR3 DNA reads TGCGCCAGCATCAGGACAGCTACTGGAAACACCATATATTTT.

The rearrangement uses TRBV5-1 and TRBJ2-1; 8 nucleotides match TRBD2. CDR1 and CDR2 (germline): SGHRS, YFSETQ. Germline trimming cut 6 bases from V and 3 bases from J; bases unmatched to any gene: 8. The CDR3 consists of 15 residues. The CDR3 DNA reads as TGCGCCAGCAAAGTGGCGGGGACTAGCTACAATGAGCAGTTCTTC. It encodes CASKVAGTSYNEQFF.

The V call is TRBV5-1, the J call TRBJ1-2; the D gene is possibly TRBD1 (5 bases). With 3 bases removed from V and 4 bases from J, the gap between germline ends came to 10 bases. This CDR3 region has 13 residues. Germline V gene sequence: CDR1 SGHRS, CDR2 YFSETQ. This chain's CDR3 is CASSSTEIYGYTF. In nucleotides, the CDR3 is TGCGCCAGCAGCTCGACAGAGATCTATGGCTACACCTTC.

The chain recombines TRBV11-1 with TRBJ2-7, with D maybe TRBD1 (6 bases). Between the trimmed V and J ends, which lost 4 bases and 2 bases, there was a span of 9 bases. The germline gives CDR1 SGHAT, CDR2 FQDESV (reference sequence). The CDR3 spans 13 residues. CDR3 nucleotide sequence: TGTGCCAGCAGCTCCGGGACACCCTACGAGCAGTACTTC. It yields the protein CASSSGTPYEQYF.